What follows describes a single T cell receptor (beta chain). This specimen belongs to a study of T cells in Graves' hyperthyroidism and ophthalmopathy. Germline assignment: CDR1 DFQATT and CDR2 SNEGSKA (reference sequence). CDR3 size: 16 residues. When ophthalmopathy did not progress within 18 months, Graves' hyperthyroidism was considered stable. Patients aged 18 to 65 had newly diagnosed hyperthyroidism that had lasted under 2 months. The PBMCs had their origin in 10 ml of fresh peripheral blood. RNA transcripts served as the template for amplifying TCR beta CDR3 regions. First-round RT-PCR with HTBI primers amplified the TCR CDR3 region. TCRdb re-called the multiplex PCR reads with MiXCR, one entry per CDR3 protein. Here the sample spans some 300,000 distinct CDR3 sequences, roughly 13% being singletons.

The chain employs TRBV20-1 and TRBJ2-1; 8 positions match TRBD2. The DNA matches TRBJ2-7 better at its end, which makes the J call doubtful. The specimen was blood. The clonotype comes from a woman in her thirties or forties with Graves' hyperthyroidism. Written as DNA, the CDR3 is TGCAGTGCTAGAGTACTAGCGGAACACTCCTACAATGAGCAGTACTTC. Its protein product is CSARVLAEHSYNEQYF.